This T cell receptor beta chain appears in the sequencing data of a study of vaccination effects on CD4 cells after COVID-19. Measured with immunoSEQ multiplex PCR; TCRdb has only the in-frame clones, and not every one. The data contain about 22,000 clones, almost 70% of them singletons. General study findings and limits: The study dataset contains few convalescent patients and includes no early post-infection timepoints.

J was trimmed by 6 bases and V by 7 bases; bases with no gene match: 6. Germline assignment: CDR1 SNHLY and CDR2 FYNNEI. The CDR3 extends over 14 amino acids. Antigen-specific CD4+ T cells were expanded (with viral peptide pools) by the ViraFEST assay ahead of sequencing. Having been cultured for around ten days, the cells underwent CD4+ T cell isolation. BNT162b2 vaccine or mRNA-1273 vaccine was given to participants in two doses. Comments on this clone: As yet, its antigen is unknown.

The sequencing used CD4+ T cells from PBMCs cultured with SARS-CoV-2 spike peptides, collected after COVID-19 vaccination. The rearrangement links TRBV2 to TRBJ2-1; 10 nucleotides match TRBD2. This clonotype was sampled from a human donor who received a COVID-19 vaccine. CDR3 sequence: CASTWLAGANEQFF. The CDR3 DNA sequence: TGTGCCAGCACCTGGCTAGCGGGGGCCAATGAGCAGTTCTTC. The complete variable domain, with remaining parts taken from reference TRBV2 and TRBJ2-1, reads EPEVTQTPSHQVTQMGQEVILRCVPISNHLYFYWYRQILGQKVEFLVSFYNNEISEKSEIFDDQFSVERPDGSNFTLKIRSTKLEDSAMYFCASTWLAGANEQFFGPGTRLTVL.